This T cell receptor beta chain is drawn from a study of T cell repertoires in cytomegalovirus infection. In the study overall: Recently identified HLA-C-restricted CMV epitopes were used, and well-studied HLA-B-restricted CMV epitopes were used as well. TCR beta signatures that were public indicated CMV infection and matching HLA type. Findings and limits, study-wide: HLA-C-restricted, CMV-specific TCR beta clonotypes were dominant ex vivo. Summed frequency of shared TCR beta families picked out CMV carriers who also had the relevant HLA.

TCRdb re-analysed the reads in MiXCR, keeping a single row per CDR3 protein. The sample records 110,000 or so distinct CDR3 sequences, roughly 31% being singletons. The V gene's germline CDR1 is LGHNA and CDR2 YSLEER. V lost 1 base to trimming and J lost 6 bases; unmatched junction nucleotides: 5. The CDR3 covers 14 residues. This clonotype was counted ten times or more. Its antigen is unknown. The rearrangement links TRBV4-3 to TRBJ2-7, with 8 bases lining up with TRBD1. This sequence was found in a human donor in good health (CMV status not recorded). Some clones in this sample may be carry-over from other donors' samples. This specimen was CD8+ T cells from cultured PBMCs, taken from culture after CMV antigen stimulation. DNA for the CDR3: TGCGCCAGCAGCCAAGCCCCGACAGGGGTCGAGCAGTACTTC. Translating it yields CASSQAPTGVEQYF.